Listed here are 26 T cell receptor beta chains from one sample, sequenced in a study of technical replicates of blood from a handful of donors. Sequenced by immunoSEQ multiplex PCR; TCRdb stores in-frame clones only, minus some. The sample contains 65,000 to 95,000 clones, 90% to 95% of which appear only once. Sequenced: T cells isolated from PBMCs. The origin of the receptors is a human donor in good health.

J is TRBJ2-7 and V is TRBV7-2, with a weak D call TRBD2 (6 bases). The CDR3 totals 14 residues. The germline CDR1 and CDR2 sequences are SGHTA and FQGNSA. Trimming shortened V by 4 bases and J by 4 bases, and 14 bases separated the two germline ends. The CDR3 reads CASSSGTHVYEQYF. The CDR3 DNA reads as TGTGCCAGCAGCTCCGGGACTCACGTATACGAGCAGTACTTC.

This clone was counted a few times. V and J are TRBV19 and TRBJ1-4; D gene unclear. Germline CDR1 is LNHDA and CDR2 is SQIVND (reference sequence). The CDR3 covers 15 residues. Trimming took 6 bases from V and 7 from J, leaving 18 bases between them. The CDR3 DNA reads TGTGCCAGTAGGGCCTCGGGGAGAGTGAGTGAAAAACTGTTTTTT. This encodes CASRASGRVSEKLFF.

The V and J genes are TRBV9 and TRBJ2-5; 7 bases fit TRBD1. This CDR3 is built from 17 residues. J gave up 5 bases and V 3 bases, and 16 bases lay outside the gene matches. The V gene's germline CDR1 is SGDLS and CDR2 YYNGEE. The CDR3 loop is CASSGGDSPTSKETQYF. For the CDR3, the DNA is TGTGCCAGCAGCGGAGGGGACAGCCCTACGTCGAAGGAGACCCAGTACTTC.

The table lists this clone with a few counts. The chain couples TRBV6-5 to TRBJ2-5; the match to TRBD1 covers 7 bases. V dropped 7 bases and J dropped 5; count of bases not matched to a gene: 13. The CDR3 is 15 residues long. Germline V gene lookup returns CDR1 MNHEY and CDR2 SVGAGI. The CDR3 is CASIPSRGSGETQYF. The CDR3 nucleotides are TGTGCCAGCATTCCCTCCAGGGGGTCAGGGGAGACCCAGTACTTC.

The chain links TRBV19 to TRBJ1-2; weak D call: TRBD1 (5 bases). The CDR3 loop spans 13 amino acids. V lost 5 bases and J 4 bases, leaving 11 bases between the germline ends. CDR1 LNHDA and CDR2 SQIVND come from the germline V gene (reference sequence). The CDR3 sequence: CASSQGDAYGYTF. As DNA, the CDR3 is TGTGCCAGTAGTCAAGGGGATGCCTATGGCTACACCTTC.

The gene calls are TRBV29-1 and TRBJ1-1, with D perhaps matching TRBD1 (6 bases). CDR3 length: 13 amino acids. V was clipped by 8 bases and J by 0 bases, with 13 bases between them. Germline V gives CDR1 SQVTM, CDR2 ANQGSEA. As DNA, the CDR3 is TGCAGCTCCTCAGCAGGGGTGAACACTGAAGCTTTCTTT. Its protein is CSSSAGVNTEAFF.

This chain uses TRBV28 with TRBJ1-5, with D uncertain. The CDR3 sequence is 12 residues long. V lost 5 bases and J 2 bases, leaving 4 bases between the germline ends. Germline V gene sequence: CDR1 MDHEN, CDR2 SYDVKM. The CDR3 sequence is CASSEGNQPQHF. In DNA, the CDR3 is TGTGCCAGCAGTGAGGGCAATCAGCCCCAGCATTTT.

The rearrangement joins TRBV27 to TRBJ2-1; D perhaps matches TRBD1 (5 bases). Trimming removed 6 bases at V and 6 bases at J, with 12 bases between. CDR3 size: 13 residues. From germline, CDR1 is MNHEY and CDR2 SMNVEV (reference sequence). CDR3 sequence: CASRLMQGNEQFF. The CDR3 DNA sequence: TGTGCCAGCAGGCTGATGCAGGGCAATGAGCAGTTCTTC.

The rearrangement links TRBV7-8 to TRBJ2-2; D is possibly TRBD1 (6 bases). The CDR3 sequence is 16 residues long. Trimming removed 4 bases from V and 2 bases from J, with 14 bases in between. Germline V lookup: CDR1 SGHVS, CDR2 FQNEAQ. CDR3 sequence: CASSSLPGHNTGELFF. The CDR3 DNA follows: TGTGCCAGCAGCTCACTACCGGGACACAACACCGGGGAGCTGTTTTTT. Together with reference TRBV7-8 and TRBJ2-2, the CDR3 gives the full variable domain: GAGVSQSPRYKVAKRGQDVALRCDPISGHVSLFWYQQALGQGPEFLTYFQNEAQLDKSGLPSDRFFAERPEGSVSTLKIQRTQQEDSAVYLCASSSLPGHNTGELFFGEGSRLTVL.

The chain joins TRBV29-1 to TRBJ2-1; perhaps TRBD1 as D (6 bases). This CDR3 contains 14 residues. Per germline, CDR1 SQVTM and CDR2 ANQGSEA. V shed 3 bases and J shed 4 bases, with 13 bases lying between them. As DNA, the CDR3 is TGCAGCGTTGACCACCTTGGACAGTACAATGAGCAGTTCTTC. Amino acids: CSVDHLGQYNEQFF.

This clone showed up just once. The rearrangement links TRBV11-2 to TRBJ2-3; 8 bases are shared with TRBD2. Looked up from germline, CDR1 is SGHAT and CDR2 is FQNNGV. The J segment lost 7 bases and the V segment lost 2 bases, leaving 8 bases of the junction unmatched. This CDR3 spans 15 amino acids. CDR3 amino acids: CASSLLHGREYTQYF. CDR3 in DNA: TGTGCCAGCAGCTTATTGCACGGGAGGGAGTATACGCAGTATTTT. The full variable domain, with the rest looked up from reference TRBV11-2 and TRBJ2-3, is EAGVAQSPRYKIIEKRQSVAFWCNPISGHATLYWYQQILGQGPKLLIQFQNNGVVDDSQLPKDRFSAERLKGVDSTLKIQPAKLEDSAVYLCASSLLHGREYTQYFGPGTRLTVL.

The chain combines TRBV7-8 with TRBJ1-1, with D hard to call. The CDR3 is made up of 12 amino acids. Germline V gives CDR1 SGHVS, CDR2 FQNEAQ. Deletions cut 4 bases from V and 11 bases from J, with 14 bases between. The CDR3 DNA follows: TGTGCCAGCAGCTACGAGAGAGATGAGGCTTTCTTT. Its protein is CASSYERDEAFF.

The chain couples TRBV5-1 to TRBJ2-7, with TRBD2 matching over 8 bases. The germline V gene has CDR1 SGHRS and CDR2 YFSETQ. This CDR3 has 13 amino acids. The V gene end was trimmed by 7 bases and the J gene end by 3 bases; junction bases not matched to a gene: 6. For the CDR3, the DNA is TGCGCCAGCCGAAAAAGCGGGAGCTACGAGCAGTACTTC. Protein sequence: CASRKSGSYEQYF.

DNA for the CDR3: TGCAGCGTTGCCCAGGGGTTGTCCTACGAGCAGTACTTC. It specifies CSVAQGLSYEQYF. V and J are TRBV29-1 and TRBJ2-7; maybe TRBD1 (6 bases). Germline CDR1 is SQVTM and CDR2 is ANQGSEA. Trimming left V 4 bases short and J 1 base short, with 11 bases between. CDR3 length equals 13 residues.

The CDR3 bases are TGTGCCTGGAAAATGACAGGGAGCTCCTATAATTCACCCCTCCACTTT. Translation gives CAWKMTGSSYNSPLHF. The chain uses TRBV30 and TRBJ1-6; 7 bases agree with TRBD1. The V and J ends lost 4 bases and 0 bases, in that order; junction bases with no gene match: 6. Looked up from germline, CDR1 is GTSNPN and CDR2 is SVGIG (reference sequence). There are 16 residues in the CDR3.

This chain uses TRBV7-6 with TRBJ1-3; D is uncertain. The CDR3 loop spans 13 amino acids. Germline CDR1 SGHVS, CDR2 FNYEAQ. V was trimmed by 9 bases and J by 0 bases, leaving 9 bases between them. The DNA of the CDR3 is TGTGCCAGTAGAGCTACCTCTGGAAACACCATATATTTT. This sequence encodes CASRATSGNTIYF.

This clone appeared a few times. V usage is TRBV6-5 and J usage is TRBJ1-6; 7 bases are shared with TRBD1. From germline, CDR1 is MNHEY and CDR2 SVGAGI. The ends lost 6 bases at V and 9 bases at J; junction bases unmatched: 8. The CDR3 extends over 14 amino acids. The DNA for the CDR3 is TGTGCCAGCAGATCCGGGACAGCCGTTTCACCCCTCCACTTT. This codes for CASRSGTAVSPLHF.

The chain is built from TRBV5-1 and TRBJ2-5; the D gene is possibly TRBD1 (5 bases). The germline V gene encodes CDR1 SGHRS and CDR2 YFSETQ. Trimming took 0 bases from V and 5 from J, leaving 14 bases between them. The CDR3 is 15 residues long. For the CDR3, the DNA is TGCGCCAGCAGCTTGGGGCAGACAGTGAGGGAGACCCAGTACTTC. It codes for CASSLGQTVRETQYF.

CDR3 residues: CASSKGLNNEKLFF. The CDR3 region has the DNA TGTGCCAGCAGCAAGGGACTCAATAATGAAAAACTGTTTTTT. The chain couples TRBV11-2 to TRBJ1-4; tentative D call: TRBD1 (5 bases). V was cut by 5 bases and J by 4 bases, with 11 bases left in between. There are 14 residues in the CDR3. The V gene's germline CDR1 is SGHAT and CDR2 FQNNGV. The full variable domain, with the rest looked up from reference TRBV11-2 and TRBJ1-4, is EAGVAQSPRYKIIEKRQSVAFWCNPISGHATLYWYQQILGQGPKLLIQFQNNGVVDDSQLPKDRFSAERLKGVDSTLKIQPAKLEDSAVYLCASSKGLNNEKLFFGSGTQLSVL.

V and J are TRBV5-5 and TRBJ1-1, with D unresolved. Germline loops: CDR1 SGHKS, CDR2 YYEKEE (reference sequence). The CDR3 loop spans 15 amino acids. Deletions cut 4 bases from V and 4 bases from J, with 17 bases between. In DNA, the CDR3 is TGTGCCAGCAGCCTCAAAAGGCTTGGCGGCACTGAAGCTTTCTTT. Translation gives CASSLKRLGGTEAFF.

This chain uses TRBV5-6 with TRBJ2-6; D perhaps matches TRBD2 (6 bases). Looked up from germline, CDR1 is SGHDT and CDR2 is YYEEEE. This CDR3 has 18 amino acids. V lost 4 bases, J lost 1 base, and 18 bases lay in between. CDR3 loop: CASSTGDSVGSGANVLTF. DNA of the CDR3: TGTGCCAGCAGCACCGGGGACTCGGTGGGGTCTGGGGCCAACGTCCTGACTTTC.

V usage is TRBV7-9 and J usage is TRBJ1-1, with D uncertain. This CDR3 is built from 14 residues. V lost 3 bases to trimming and J lost 1 base, with 9 bases between them. Germline V lookup: CDR1 SEHNR, CDR2 FQNEAQ (reference sequence). The CDR3 bases are TGTGCCAGCAGCTTGGTAGACTGGAACACTGAAGCTTTCTTT. Protein sequence: CASSLVDWNTEAFF.

The chain employs TRBV5-6 and TRBJ2-2; D is uncertain. Germline V lookup: CDR1 SGHDT, CDR2 YYEEEE. The V and J ends lost 0 bases and 1 base respectively, with 16 bases between them. There are 18 residues in the CDR3. CDR3 DNA sequence: TGTGCCAGCAGCTTGGTGGGCGCCGCAACGATGAACACCGGGGAGCTGTTTTTT. Its protein product is CASSLVGAATMNTGELFF.

The genes are TRBV4-2 and TRBJ1-2; 7 nucleotides align to TRBD1. Germline trimming cut 0 bases from V and 2 bases from J; bases unmatched to any gene: 9. This CDR3 region has 17 residues. Germline assignment: CDR1 LGHNA and CDR2 YNFKEQ. CDR3 sequence: CASSQDKVTGRNYGYTF. The CDR3 DNA follows: TGTGCCAGCAGCCAAGATAAGGTGACAGGGCGGAACTATGGCTACACCTTC.

The V and J genes are TRBV6-5 and TRBJ2-6; D not resolved. This CDR3 has 14 residues. Deletions cut 4 bases from V and 4 bases from J, with 8 bases between. Per germline, CDR1 MNHEY and CDR2 SVGAGI. CDR3 DNA: TGTGCCAGCAGTTTCCAGTACGGGGCCAACGTCCTGACTTTC. Its translation is CASSFQYGANVLTF.

This clone is a singleton in its sample. V gene TRBV18 combines with J gene TRBJ2-4; 8 bases are shared with TRBD2. Germline V lookup: CDR1 KGHSH, CDR2 LQKENI. The CDR3 consists of 16 residues. Trimming cost V 2 bases and J 6 bases; bases outside gene matches: 9. CDR3 in DNA: TGTGCCAGCTCACCAGAATCACTAGCGGTGAGAAACATTCAGTACTTC. Translating gives CASSPESLAVRNIQYF.